These 18 T cell receptor beta chains were sequenced from one sample in a study of CD8+CD57+ T cells in acquired aplastic anemia (dated by TCRdb to 2016 to 2019). Instrument used: Illumina HiSeq 2000. Genomic DNA served as template for TCR beta VDJ combination and CDR3 sequence profiling. The public sequencing data were trimmed at Q25 with fastp and processed into clonotypes with MiXCR by TCRdb, which kept only in-frame beta chains. CDR3 protein duplicates are merged, each entry listing the most common genes and DNA. Here the sample has about 170,000 distinct CDR3 sequences; 35% to 55% occur a single time. The ten largest clones add up to about 1.1% of the sample. The material sequenced was sorted CD4+, CD8+, or CD8+CD57+ T cells (not recorded which) from PBMCs. Source of these receptors: a human donor in good health.

This clonotype was counted many times. The V call is TRBV7-2, the J call TRBJ1-2; D call uncertain. The germline V gene has CDR1 SGHTA and CDR2 FQGNSA. Trimming cost V 0 bases and J 7 bases, with 9 bases left between them. The CDR3 is 13 residues long. CDR3 region: CASSLAGSAGYTF. CDR3 DNA sequence: TGTGCCAGCAGCTTAGCGGGGTCGGCTGGCTACACCTTC. The full variable domain, completed using reference TRBV7-2 and TRBJ1-2, is GAGVSQSPSNKVTEKGKDVELRCDPISGHTALYWYRQSLGQGLEFLIYFQGNSAPDKSGLPSDRFSAERTGGSVSTLTIQRTQQEDSAVYLCASSLAGSAGYTFGSGTRLTVV.

This clonotype occurred once. The chain is built from TRBV7-9 and TRBJ1-5; D is unclear. CDR1 is SEHNR and CDR2 is FQNEAQ in the germline V gene (reference sequence). This CDR3 has 14 residues. V was clipped by 1 base and J by 5 bases, with 9 bases between them. The CDR3 loop reads CASSLGGNHQPQHF. CDR3 coding DNA: TGTGCCAGCAGCTTAGGGGGAAACCATCAGCCCCAGCATTTT. Full variable domain (outside the CDR3, taken from reference TRBV7-9 and TRBJ1-5): DTGVSQNPRHKITKRGQNVTFRCDPISEHNRLYWYRQTLGQGPEFLTYFQNEAQLEKSRLLSDRFSAERPKGSFSTLEIQRTEQGDSAMYLCASSLGGNHQPQHFGDGTRLSIL.

The rearrangement links TRBV11-2 to TRBJ2-2, with 8 bases matching TRBD1. Germline V gene data show CDR1 as SGHAT and CDR2 as FQNNGV. Trimming took 5 bases from V and 0 from J; bases not matched to a gene: 5. The CDR3 runs to 16 residues. In DNA form, the CDR3 reads TGTGCCAGCAGCCCTATACAGGGGGCGAACACCGGGGAGCTGTTTTTT. Amino acid sequence: CASSPIQGANTGELFF.

This clonotype came up many times. The CDR3 DNA reads as TGTGCCAGCAGCCCCTCGGTTGGGGGCTCCTACAATGAGCAGTTCTTC. It codes for CASSPSVGGSYNEQFF. The rearrangement joins TRBV7-3 to TRBJ2-1; D may correspond to TRBD1 or TRBD2 (5 bases each). The CDR3 totals 16 residues. The germline V gene has CDR1 SGHTA and CDR2 FQGTGA. Between the trimmed V and J ends, which lost 5 bases and 0 bases, there was a span of 14 bases.

This chain uses TRBV3-1 with TRBJ1-2; D gene uncertain. Looked up from germline, CDR1 is LGHDT and CDR2 is YNNKEL (reference sequence). This CDR3 has 14 residues. V lost 3 bases and J lost 0, with 8 bases in between. For the CDR3, the DNA is TGTGCCAGCAGCCACGCAGGAGCTAACTATGGCTACACCTTC. Translated: CASSHAGANYGYTF.

This clonotype occurred many times. J is TRBJ1-2 and V is TRBV7-9; no clear D gene. Trimming cost V 1 base and J 3 bases, with 6 bases left between them. The germline gives CDR1 SEHNR, CDR2 FQNEAQ (reference sequence). The CDR3 covers 13 residues. This chain's CDR3 is CASSLDYDYGYTF. The CDR3 nucleotides read TGTGCCAGCAGCTTAGATTATGACTATGGCTACACCTTC.

As to this clonotype: Compared with germline, one end of the junction differs, possibly owing to a read error. The chain combines TRBV28 with TRBJ2-7, with a weak D call TRBD2 (6 bases). Germline CDR1 and CDR2: MDHEN and SYDVKM. The CDR3 length is 15 residues. CDR3 coding DNA: TGTGCCAGCAGTTTATGGCGGGGAAGGGAGTCTACTAGCTTCTTC. This sequence encodes CASSLWRGRESTSFF.

The chain combines TRBV19 with TRBJ2-7; 7 nucleotides line up with TRBD1. The CDR3 consists of 13 residues. Germline V gene data show CDR1 as LNHDA and CDR2 as SQIVND (reference sequence). The J segment lost 2 bases and the V segment lost 3 bases, leaving 1 base of the junction unmatched. In DNA, the CDR3 is TGTGCCAGTAGTATGGGACAGCCCTACGAGCAGTACTTC. Translation: CASSMGQPYEQYF.

This clonotype was observed at least ten times. This chain links TRBV13 with TRBJ1-2; D gene unclear. CDR1 and CDR2 (germline): PRHDT, FYEKMQ (reference sequence). The CDR3 extends over 13 amino acids. The germline V and J ends were trimmed by 5 bases and 8 bases, with 15 bases remaining between them. In DNA form, the CDR3 reads TGTGCCAGCAGCCTAGCTAGGCCTGGGGGCTACACCTTC. This translates into CASSLARPGGYTF. Full variable domain (remainder filled in from reference TRBV13 and TRBJ1-2): AAGVIQSPRHLIKEKRETATLKCYPIPRHDTVYWYQQGPGQDPQFLISFYEKMQSDKGSIPDRFSAQQFSDYHSELNMSSLELGDSALYFCASSLARPGGYTFGSGTRLTVV.

CDR3 protein: CSAYRGPSTEAFF. DNA of the CDR3: TGCAGTGCTTACAGGGGGCCGAGCACTGAAGCTTTCTTT. The J gene is TRBJ1-1, the V gene TRBV20-1; 9 bases map to TRBD1. This CDR3 spans 13 amino acids. J was trimmed by 4 bases and V by 5 bases; bases with no gene match: 5. Germline values: CDR1 DFQATT, CDR2 SNEGSKA (reference sequence).

The V gene is TRBV7-9, the J gene TRBJ1-3; maybe TRBD1 (6 bases). This CDR3 has 12 residues. From germline, CDR1 is SEHNR and CDR2 FQNEAQ (reference sequence). Trimming took 5 bases from V and 7 from J, leaving 9 bases between them. CDR3 amino acids: CASSRGQNTIYF. The CDR3 bases are TGTGCCAGCAGCCGGGGGCAGAACACCATATATTTT.

This clonotype was seen once. This chain links TRBV10-2 with TRBJ1-5; tentative D call: TRBD1 (5 bases). CDR3 size: 16 residues. V was cut by 3 bases and J by 6 bases, with 18 bases left in between. Looked up from germline, CDR1 is WSHSY and CDR2 is SAAADI. CDR3 bases: TGCGCCAGCAGTGAAGCTACCACCCAGGGTTTTCAGCCCCAGCATTTT. This gives the protein CASSEATTQGFQPQHF.

The chain joins TRBV2 to TRBJ1-2; D unclear. Germline values: CDR1 SNHLY, CDR2 FYNNEI. The CDR3 has 12 residues. With 7 bases removed from V and 12 bases from J, the gap between germline ends came to 18 bases. CDR3 loop: CASTNTRARNTF. In DNA, the CDR3 is TGTGCCAGCACTAACACGAGGGCGAGGAACACCTTC.

This sequence joins TRBV5-1 and TRBJ2-7; tentatively, D is TRBD1 or TRBD2 (5 bases each). The V gene lost 3 bases and the J gene lost 7 bases, with 20 bases spanning the gap. The CDR3 has 15 amino acids. Looked up from germline, CDR1 is SGHRS and CDR2 is YFSETQ. Written as DNA, the CDR3 is TGCGCCAGCAGCTGGGGGTCAGCCACAGGCTGGGAGCAGTACTTC. This gives the protein CASSWGSATGWEQYF.

For this clonotype: Since a much larger clone is just one base distant, this may be a read error. The chain employs TRBV5-1 and TRBJ2-3; TRBD2 agrees at 10 bases. The CDR3 length is 20 residues. V was clipped by 0 bases and J by 4 bases; unmatched bases: 17. Germline loops: CDR1 SGHRS, CDR2 YFSETQ. For the CDR3, the DNA is TGCGCCAGCAGCTTGGTTGGGGACAGGAGCGGCCTAGCGGGGGCAGATACGCAGTATTTT. This gives the protein CASSLVGDRSGLAGADTQYF.

This clonotype was seen just once. A read error may produce the germline difference seen at one junction end. The V gene is TRBV12-5, the J gene TRBJ2-1; 8 nucleotides line up with TRBD2. CDR3 length equals 14 residues. The germline CDR1 and CDR2 sequences are LGHNT and FRNRAP. In DNA form, the CDR3 reads TGTGCTATTGGTTCAAGCGGGGGAAACAATGAGCAGTTCTTC. Translated, it gives CAIGSSGGNNEQFF. The entire variable domain, with the rest obtained from reference TRBV12-5 and TRBJ2-1, is as follows: DARVTQTPRHKVTEMGQEVTMRCQPILGHNTVFWYRQTMMQGLELLAYFRNRAPLDDSGMPKDRFSAEMPDATLATLKIQPSEPRDSAVYFCAIGSSGGNNEQFFGPGTRLTVL.

The chain carries TRBV5-4 and TRBJ1-1; D gene uncertain. Germline V gene lookup returns CDR1 SGHNT and CDR2 YYREEE (reference sequence). V dropped 1 base and J dropped 2 bases, with 6 bases sitting between them. CDR3 size: 13 residues. Here the CDR3 DNA reads TGTGCCAGCAGCTTGTGGCCAAACACTGAAGCTTTCTTT. It specifies CASSLWPNTEAFF.

This clonotype has at least ten counts. The chain joins TRBV19 to TRBJ1-2, with 8 bases aligning to TRBD1. Looked up from germline, CDR1 is LNHDA and CDR2 is SQIVND (reference sequence). There are 14 residues in the CDR3. The V gene end was trimmed by 6 bases and the J gene end by 2 bases; junction bases not matched to a gene: 5. The CDR3 loop reads CASSQGASNYGYTF. The CDR3 bases are TGTGCCAGTAGCCAGGGGGCTTCGAACTATGGCTACACCTTC.